This T cell receptor beta chain was recovered during a study of cytomegalovirus exposure and HLA in healthy donors. PCR primers comprised 60 Vbeta and 13 Jbeta primers. The assay was immunoSEQ multiplex PCR, and TCRdb's table has in-frame clones only and misses some. The table has 170,000 or so clones, roughly 80% seen once. This clone was seen only a few times. The clonotype originates from a woman aged 50 to 60 in good health and CMV-seropositive. Sequencing used PBMCs.

The CDR3 DNA reads as TGTGCCACCAGCGTCGGTGTGGGGGGGGAAAAACTGTTTTTT. It translates to CATSVGVGGEKLFF. This sequence joins TRBV15 and TRBJ1-4; possible D gene TRBD1, 5 bases. The length of the CDR3 is 14 residues. Germline V CDR1 and CDR2: LNHNV, YYDKDF (reference sequence). V lost 5 bases, J lost 8 bases, and 15 bases lay in between.